These T cell receptor beta chains were read from a single sample in a study of control samples from healthy donors and cancer patients. Clones were sequenced by immunoSEQ multiplex PCR, and TCRdb holds only the in-frame ones, with some missing. The sample yields around 97,000 clones, about 89% seen once. Sequenced: PBMCs. The receptors were sampled from a man in his sixties with lung cancer. The CDR3 runs from the conserved cysteine through the conserved F or W. Fields, in order: V gene, D gene, clone size, J gene, CDR3 DNA, CDR3 protein. The D gene is left open where the match is weak. Clone size is not always given. Where it is, it says once, few, many or a class for expanded clones.

TRBV6-1	TRBD1	NA	TRBJ2-5	TGTGCCAGCAGTTTCGACAGGGACATCCAAGAGACCCAGTACTTC	CASSFDRDIQETQYF
TRBV19	NA	NA	TRBJ1-5	TGTGCCAGTAGAAGGGTTTTGGGGCATCAGCCCCAGCATTTT	CASRRVLGHQPQHF
TRBV5-1	NA	NA	TRBJ1-4	TGCGCCAGCAGCCTACCCTCTGCTGCGGGAGGAGAAAAACTGTTTTTT	CASSLPSAAGGEKLFF
TRBV6-5	NA	NA	TRBJ2-1	TGTGCCAGCCGCTCTCCGGCTATGGGGGAGCAGTTCTTC	CASRSPAMGEQFF
TRBV6-6	TRBD2	NA	TRBJ2-2	TGTGCCAGCAGTTCTCAGGGGATAGCGGGGGTTGTGCTGTTTTTT	CASSSQGIAGVVLFF
TRBV6-6	NA	once	TRBJ2-5	TGTGCCAGCAGTTCTTGGGAGACCCAGTACTTC	CASSSWETQYF
TRBV7-9	NA	NA	TRBJ2-2	TGTGCCAGCAGCTTAGCCCAGACCGGGGAGCTGTTTTTT	CASSLAQTGELFF
TRBV7-9	TRBD1	NA	TRBJ1-2	TGTGCCAGCAGCTATCTGCGGGGACAGGGGGACTCTGGCTACACCTTC	CASSYLRGQGDSGYTF
TRBV19	TRBD1	NA	TRBJ2-1	TGTGCCAGTAGACTAGGCCAGGGGGCATGGGTCAATGAGCAGTTCTTC	CASRLGQGAWVNEQFF
TRBV3-1/TRBV3-2	NA	NA	TRBJ1-2	TGTGCCAGCAGCCCAAGAGGCAAGGCCGAATATGGCTACACCTTC	CASSPRGKAEYGYTF
TRBV5-1	NA	NA	TRBJ2-3	TGCGCCAGCAGCTCCGGGAACCTGTTGAGCGATACGCAGTATTTT	CASSSGNLLSDTQYF
TRBV6-4	TRBD2	NA	TRBJ2-5	TGCGCGCGGACTAGCCCGCGGGAGACCCAGTACTTC	CARTSPRETQYF
TRBV7-9	NA	NA	TRBJ2-2	TGTGCCAGCAGCTTAGATTCCAGGGGGGACACCGGGGAGCTGTTTTTT	CASSLDSRGDTGELFF
TRBV18	NA	NA	TRBJ2-2	TGTGCCAGCTCACCACCGACAAGAGCGAACACCGGGGAGCTGTTTTTT	CASSPPTRANTGELFF
TRBV10-1	NA	once	TRBJ1-2	TGCGCCAGCAGTGAGCGGGGGTATAGGGATGGCTACACCTTC	CASSERGYRDGYTF
TRBV6-5	NA	NA	TRBJ1-3	TGTGCCAGCAGAATGACAGGCTCTGGAAACACCATATATTTT	CASRMTGSGNTIYF
TRBV5-1	TRBD1	NA	TRBJ2-5	TGCGCCAGCAGCTTGACAGGGGGCATGGAGACCCAGTACTTC	CASSLTGGMETQYF
TRBV5-1	NA	NA	TRBJ1-6	TGCGCCAGCAGCTTGGGGGGGGCTGATTCACCCCTCCACTTT	CASSLGGADSPLHF
TRBV5-1	TRBD1	NA	TRBJ1-4	TGCGCCAGCAGTCGGACAGGGGAAAATGAAAAACTGTTTTTT	CASSRTGENEKLFF
TRBV7-2	NA	once	TRBJ2-1	TGTGCCAGCGGGGTCTACAATGAGCAGTTCTTC	CASGVYNEQFF
TRBV3-1/TRBV3-2	NA	NA	TRBJ1-5	TGTGCCAGCAGCCAAGGACAGGAGGACGGTGAGCCCCAGCATTTT	CASSQGQEDGEPQHF
TRBV10-2	NA	NA	TRBJ1-5	TGCGCCAGCGGGCCTTCAGGAAGCAATCAGCCCCAGCATTTT	CASGPSGSNQPQHF
TRBV14	TRBD1	NA	TRBJ1-4	TGTGCCAGCAGCCGACAGGGGAGGATTACTAATGAAAAACTGTTTTTT	CASSRQGRITNEKLFF
TRBV5-1	NA	NA	TRBJ1-3	TGCGCCAGCGGTGCACCCGGGGACTTCGCCGGAAACACCATATATTTT	CASGAPGDFAGNTIYF
TRBV5-8	TRBD1	NA	TRBJ2-5	TGTGCCAGCAGCCCCGGACAGGGCCAAGAGACCCAGTACTTC	CASSPGQGQETQYF
TRBV12-5	TRBD1	NA	TRBJ2-1	TGTGCTAGTGGTTTGGACACAGGGGATGAGCAGTTCTTC	CASGLDTGDEQFF
TRBV5-6	NA	NA	TRBJ2-7	TGTGCCAGCAGCTTGGCGTCCTACCGGGGTAACTACGAGCAGTACTTC	CASSLASYRGNYEQYF
TRBV2	NA	NA	TRBJ1-1	TGTGCCAGCAGCGTGGCCTTGAACACTGAAGCTTTCTTT	CASSVALNTEAFF
TRBV18	NA	NA	TRBJ1-5	TGTGCCAGCTCACCAAGTCGCGCAGGTCAGCCCCAGCATTTT	CASSPSRAGQPQHF
TRBV5-4	TRBD1	NA	TRBJ1-1	TGTGCCAGCAGAACCGACAGGGAGAACACTGAAGCTTTCTTT	CASRTDRENTEAFF
TRBV5-1	TRBD2	NA	TRBJ2-3	TGCGCCAGCAGCTTCCCGGGACTAGGAGATACGCAGTATTTT	CASSFPGLGDTQYF
TRBV15	NA	once	TRBJ1-4	TGTGCCACCAGCTTACGGCCGTCAACTAATGAAAAACTGTTTTTT	CATSLRPSTNEKLFF
TRBV19	NA	NA	TRBJ2-5	TGTGCCAGTAGTATAGTCCCAGGTCAAGAGACCCAGTACTTC	CASSIVPGQETQYF
TRBV10-2	TRBD1	NA	TRBJ1-5	TGCGCCAGCAGTGAGCTGGGACAGCGGAATGGCAATCAGCCCCAGCATTTT	CASSELGQRNGNQPQHF
TRBV18	TRBD1	NA	TRBJ1-2	TGTGCCAGCTCGGACGGGACAGGCTATGGCTACACCTTC	CASSDGTGYGYTF
TRBV6-5	TRBD1	NA	TRBJ2-7	TGTGCCAGCAGCTCCGGGACAGGGAGCTCCTACGAGCAGTACTTC	CASSSGTGSSYEQYF
TRBV4-1	NA	NA	TRBJ1-1	TGCGCCAGCAGCCTTACAGGGATGAACACTGAAGCTTTCTTT	CASSLTGMNTEAFF
TRBV10-3	NA	few	TRBJ1-2	TGTGCCATCAGTGAACAGACCAACTATGGCTACACCTTC	CAISEQTNYGYTF
TRBV9	NA	NA	TRBJ1-4	TGTGCCAGCAGCGTAGGGGGAGGGGTGGGTGAAAAACTGTTTTTT	CASSVGGGVGEKLFF
TRBV11-2	TRBD1	NA	TRBJ1-1	TGTGCCAGCAGCACCTATCTACAGGGGGTCGGGACTGAAGCTTTCTTT	CASSTYLQGVGTEAFF
TRBV6-1	NA	few	TRBJ1-2	TGTGCCAGCAGTGAAATTCGGCAGGCAAGTCGTTATGGCTACACCTTC	CASSEIRQASRYGYTF
TRBV6-5	NA	NA	TRBJ1-1	TGTGCCAGCAGTTACTTGGGGATGTACACTGAAGCTTTCTTT	CASSYLGMYTEAFF
TRBV27	NA	NA	TRBJ2-7	TGTGCCAGCAGTTTAGAGAATGATACGCCTTCCTACGAGCAGTACTTC	CASSLENDTPSYEQYF